This T cell receptor beta chain was captured in a study of blood T cell repertoires in COVID-19. About the study: Sites across the United States, Italy and Spain contributed samples from acute and convalescent COVID-19.

The CDR3 contains 15 residues. The V gene end was trimmed by 4 bases and the J gene end by 0 bases; junction bases not matched to a gene: 5. Germline values: CDR1 LNHDA, CDR2 SQIVND (reference sequence). Participant reports of clinical history set cohort assignment. Two negative PCRs, clearance, or symptom resolution characterized the recovered Cohort 3 donors. As originally analysed: Researchers report that nucleated cell counts were estimated from reference gene primer amplification. Profiled with immunoSEQ multiplex PCR; TCRdb holds only in-frame clones, not every one. D and trimming were read from the DNA, whereas the V and J calls and clone size are those reported in that table. The sample shows some 220,000 clones, about 88% of them seen only once.

The gene calls are TRBV19 and TRBJ1-2, with 7 bases matching TRBD1. Sequencing used PBMCs or T cells enriched from blood (not recorded which). The source is a woman between 25 and 40 years old who had recovered from COVID-19. The chain's CDR3 is CASSTRDRPNYGYTF. The CDR3 nucleotides are TGTGCCAGTAGTACCAGGGACAGACCTAACTATGGCTACACCTTC.